These T cell receptor beta chains were read from a single sample in a study of regulatory T cells in long-lasting Graves disease. TCRdb analysed the multiplex PCR reads with MiXCR anew, one entry per CDR3 protein. Among 400,000 to 500,000 distinct CDR3 sequences, about a sixth were seen once, and the ten largest hold about 10%. The sample was also reused in another study, on T cells in Graves' hyperthyroidism and ophthalmopathy.

The material was peripheral blood mononuclear cells (PBMCs), obtained at new diagnosis, from a patient treated with antithyroid drugs. The source is a woman aged 25 to 39 with Graves disease. Each CDR3 is given with its conserved first and last residue. Fields, in order: V gene, D gene, clone size, J gene, CDR3 protein, CDR3 DNA. D genes are given only for firm matches. Clone sizes are given selectively: once, few, many, or a class where the clone is expanded.

v_call: TRBV12-3/TRBV12-4; d_call: -; clone_size: many; j_call: TRBJ2-1; cdr3_aa: CASSQTDGSYNEQFF; cdr3_nt: TGTGCCAGCAGCCAGACAGACGGCTCCTACAATGAGCAGTTCTTC
v_call: TRBV18; d_call: -; clone_size: many; j_call: TRBJ2-5; cdr3_aa: CASSPPASEETQYF; cdr3_nt: TGTGCCAGCTCACCACCGGCGTCTGAGGAGACCCAGTACTTC
v_call: TRBV20-1; d_call: -; clone_size: -; j_call: TRBJ2-1; cdr3_aa: CSARDRSGRGEQFF; cdr3_nt: TGCAGTGCTAGAGATAGGTCCGGGCGCGGAGAGCAGTTCTTC
v_call: TRBV18; d_call: TRBD2; clone_size: -; j_call: TRBJ2-7; cdr3_aa: CASSPPVSGSSYEQYF; cdr3_nt: TGTGCCAGCTCACCCCCGGTTAGCGGGAGCTCCTACGAGCAGTACTTC
v_call: TRBV12-3/TRBV12-4; d_call: -; clone_size: many; j_call: TRBJ1-5; cdr3_aa: CASSPLAGGSNQPQHF; cdr3_nt: TGTGCCAGCAGCCCCCTGGCCGGGGGAAGCAATCAGCCCCAGCATTTT
v_call: TRBV12-3/TRBV12-4; d_call: -; clone_size: many; j_call: TRBJ2-3; cdr3_aa: CASSLGGSGALRDTQYF; cdr3_nt: TGTGCCAGCAGTTTAGGAGGTTCGGGGGCCCTTAGGGATACGCAGTATTTT
v_call: TRBV28; d_call: -; clone_size: many; j_call: TRBJ1-5; cdr3_aa: CASSLRGYSNQPQHF; cdr3_nt: TGTGCCAGCAGTTTAAGGGGATATAGCAATCAGCCCCAGCATTTT
v_call: TRBV3-1; d_call: TRBD2; clone_size: many; j_call: TRBJ2-1; cdr3_aa: CASSVAGSVGEQFF; cdr3_nt: TGTGCCAGCAGCGTAGCGGGCTCTGTGGGTGAGCAGTTCTTC
v_call: TRBV12-3/TRBV12-4; d_call: -; clone_size: many; j_call: TRBJ2-4; cdr3_aa: CASSLVSPQNIQYF; cdr3_nt: TGTGCCAGCAGTTTAGTTTCCCCCCAGAACATTCAGTACTTC
v_call: TRBV20-1; d_call: -; clone_size: -; j_call: TRBJ2-1; cdr3_aa: CSARETVSNEQFF; cdr3_nt: TGCAGTGCTAGAGAAACCGTCAGCAATGAGCAGTTCTTC
v_call: TRBV6-1; d_call: -; clone_size: many; j_call: TRBJ2-7; cdr3_aa: CASSRPYRDEQYF; cdr3_nt: TGTGCCAGCAGTCGCCCCTACAGGGACGAGCAGTACTTC
v_call: TRBV27; d_call: -; clone_size: many; j_call: TRBJ2-7; cdr3_aa: CASSGGSHEQYF; cdr3_nt: TGTGCCAGCTCAGGAGGGTCCCACGAGCAGTACTTC
v_call: TRBV19; d_call: -; clone_size: -; j_call: TRBJ1-5; cdr3_aa: CASSMGGRGEDNQPQHF; cdr3_nt: TGTGCCAGTAGTATGGGTGGCCGGGGGGAAGACAATCAGCCCCAGCATTTT
v_call: TRBV2; d_call: TRBD2; clone_size: -; j_call: TRBJ2-7; cdr3_aa: CASSLTSAYTYEQYF; cdr3_nt: TGTGCCAGCAGTCTGACTAGCGCGTATACCTACGAGCAGTACTTC
v_call: TRBV19; d_call: TRBD2; clone_size: -; j_call: TRBJ2-1; cdr3_aa: CASMGAGGRFDEQFF; cdr3_nt: TGTGCCAGTATGGGAGCGGGAGGCCGGTTCGATGAGCAGTTCTTC
v_call: TRBV18; d_call: TRBD2; clone_size: many; j_call: TRBJ2-2; cdr3_aa: CASSPPTSGPNTGELFF; cdr3_nt: TGTGCCAGCTCACCACCTACTAGCGGCCCGAACACCGGGGAGCTGTTTTTT
v_call: TRBV20-1; d_call: -; clone_size: few; j_call: TRBJ2-1; cdr3_aa: CSARIAASYNEQFF; cdr3_nt: TGCAGTGCTAGAATCGCGGCTTCCTACAATGAGCAGTTCTTC
v_call: TRBV15; d_call: TRBD1; clone_size: many; j_call: TRBJ1-1; cdr3_aa: CATSRGQGLLKNTEAFF; cdr3_nt: TGTGCCACCAGCAGGGGACAGGGTCTACTTAAGAACACTGAAGCTTTCTTT
v_call: TRBV7-3; d_call: TRBD2; clone_size: many; j_call: TRBJ2-7; cdr3_aa: CASSLLAGGHEQYF; cdr3_nt: TGTGCCAGCAGCTTACTAGCGGGGGGTCACGAGCAGTACTTC
v_call: TRBV28; d_call: -; clone_size: -; j_call: TRBJ2-2; cdr3_aa: CASRRGGALAGELFF; cdr3_nt: TGTGCCAGCAGGCGTGGGGGGGCCCTGGCCGGGGAGCTGTTTTTT
v_call: TRBV28; d_call: -; clone_size: -; j_call: TRBJ1-5; cdr3_aa: CASSADRYHSNQPQHF; cdr3_nt: TGTGCCAGCAGCGCCGACAGATATCATAGCAATCAGCCCCAGCATTTT
v_call: TRBV5-1; d_call: -; clone_size: many; j_call: TRBJ2-3; cdr3_aa: CASSPVRETTTDTQYF; cdr3_nt: TGTGCCAGCAGCCCGGTGCGTGAGACTACAACAGATACGCAGTATTTT
v_call: TRBV7-9; d_call: -; clone_size: many; j_call: TRBJ1-1; cdr3_aa: CASSLSGRNTEAFF; cdr3_nt: TGTGCCAGCAGCCTCTCTGGACGGAACACTGAAGCTTTCTTT
v_call: TRBV11-2; d_call: TRBD2; clone_size: many; j_call: TRBJ2-3; cdr3_aa: CASSLLAPSTDTQYF; cdr3_nt: TGTGCCAGCAGTCTACTAGCGCCTAGCACAGATACGCAGTATTTT
v_call: TRBV4-3; d_call: TRBD2; clone_size: -; j_call: TRBJ2-1; cdr3_aa: CASSQGPSGNNEQFF; cdr3_nt: TGCGCCAGCAGCCAAGGCCCTAGCGGAAACAATGAGCAGTTCTTC
v_call: TRBV9; d_call: TRBD2; clone_size: many; j_call: TRBJ2-1; cdr3_aa: CASSVGLAGYNEQFF; cdr3_nt: TGTGCCAGCAGCGTAGGACTAGCGGGATACAATGAGCAGTTCTTC
v_call: TRBV7-8; d_call: TRBD1; clone_size: many; j_call: TRBJ1-4; cdr3_aa: CASSPGTGRDEKLFF; cdr3_nt: TGTGCCAGCAGCCCCGGGACAGGGCGGGATGAAAAACTGTTTTTT
v_call: TRBV6-1; d_call: TRBD1; clone_size: few; j_call: TRBJ1-5; cdr3_aa: CASTNRRGPYSNQPQHF; cdr3_nt: TGTGCCAGCACCAACAGGAGGGGGCCTTATAGCAATCAGCCCCAGCATTTT
v_call: TRBV7-9; d_call: TRBD2; clone_size: few; j_call: TRBJ2-7; cdr3_aa: CASEWAGGPRAYEQYF; cdr3_nt: TGTGCCAGCGAATGGGCGGGAGGGCCTCGCGCCTACGAGCAGTACTTC
v_call: TRBV20-1; d_call: -; clone_size: -; j_call: TRBJ1-1; cdr3_aa: CSALGTPPRGTEAFF; cdr3_nt: TGCAGTGCTCTAGGGACACCTCCTCGGGGGACTGAAGCTTTCTTT
v_call: TRBV20-1; d_call: -; clone_size: many; j_call: TRBJ1-2; cdr3_aa: CSARLGPYGYTF; cdr3_nt: TGCAGTGCTAGATTGGGCCCTTATGGCTACACCTTC
v_call: TRBV7-6; d_call: -; clone_size: -; j_call: TRBJ2-1; cdr3_aa: CASSRIGDEQFF; cdr3_nt: TGTGCCAGCAGCAGGATCGGCGATGAGCAGTTCTTC
v_call: TRBV14; d_call: -; clone_size: few; j_call: TRBJ2-7; cdr3_aa: CASSQDLVQYF; cdr3_nt: TGTGCCAGCAGCCAAGATTTGGTGCAGTACTTC
v_call: TRBV4-1; d_call: -; clone_size: few; j_call: TRBJ2-7; cdr3_aa: CASSQPKSDYEQYF; cdr3_nt: TGCGCCAGCAGCCAACCTAAGAGCGACTACGAGCAGTACTTC
v_call: TRBV4-3; d_call: -; clone_size: many; j_call: TRBJ2-6; cdr3_aa: CASSQDVRPGTGANVLTF; cdr3_nt: TGCGCCAGCAGCCAAGATGTCCGTCCGGGGACTGGGGCCAACGTCCTGACTTTC
v_call: TRBV15; d_call: TRBD1; clone_size: -; j_call: TRBJ1-1; cdr3_aa: CATSRYPQGPNTEAFF; cdr3_nt: TGTGCCACCAGCAGATACCCACAGGGGCCGAACACTGAAGCTTTCTTT
v_call: TRBV5-5; d_call: -; clone_size: -; j_call: TRBJ2-7; cdr3_aa: CASSLTGSEQYF; cdr3_nt: TGTGCCAGCAGCTTGACAGGATCCGAGCAGTACTTC
v_call: TRBV6-5; d_call: -; clone_size: -; j_call: TRBJ1-4; cdr3_aa: CASSSVATNEKLFF; cdr3_nt: TGTGCCAGCAGTTCAGTGGCAACTAATGAAAAACTGTTTTTT
v_call: TRBV28; d_call: TRBD1; clone_size: few; j_call: TRBJ2-5; cdr3_aa: CASSLSWTGMETQYF; cdr3_nt: TGTGCCAGCAGTTTAAGTTGGACAGGGATGGAGACCCAGTACTTC
v_call: TRBV3-1; d_call: TRBD2; clone_size: many; j_call: TRBJ2-2; cdr3_aa: CASSPLRLAGSGELFF; cdr3_nt: TGTGCCAGCAGCCCACTACGACTAGCGGGATCCGGGGAGCTGTTTTTT
v_call: TRBV11-2; d_call: -; clone_size: many; j_call: TRBJ1-1; cdr3_aa: CASKPQGPWTEAFF; cdr3_nt: TGTGCCAGCAAGCCCCAGGGGCCGTGGACTGAAGCTTTCTTT
v_call: TRBV7-9; d_call: -; clone_size: -; j_call: TRBJ2-2; cdr3_aa: CASSPPGQNTGELFF; cdr3_nt: TGTGCCAGCAGCCCTCCGGGACAGAACACCGGGGAGCTGTTTTTT